Detailed here is one T cell receptor beta chain. No antigen is known for it. Base qualities are missing; no much larger clone stands one base away. These data originate in a study of control samples from healthy donors and cancer patients (dated by TCRdb to about 2020). Preparation of the library involved the immunoSEQ multiplex PCR assay. Sourced from immuneACCESS, this table was stored by TCRdb with only in-frame sequences that have V and J called. A share of the clones is absent; for the studies checked, an unresolved V gene accounts for under half, and the remainder has no known explanation. A total of more than 25,000 clones appear in this sample, less than 95% of them only once. Around 6.3% of the sample is taken by the ten largest. The receptor's source is a man in his sixties in good health. Sequenced material: blood.

The nucleotides read TGTGCCAGTAGTAATAGCGGGGGGGGTGATACGCAGTATTTT. This codes for CASSNSGGGDTQYF. The rearrangement combines TRBV19 with TRBJ2-3, with 11 central nucleotides matching TRBD2. Relative to germline, V is missing 4 bases and J is missing 6 bases, with 3 bases of the junction outside any gene match. There are 14 amino acids in the CDR3, from cysteine to phenylalanine inclusive. The only DNA kept is the CDR3, 42 bases in frame from the first base. The germline V gene (reference sequence) provides CDR1 LNHDA and CDR2 SQIVND.